This T cell receptor (beta chain) was identified in a study of blood T cell repertoires in COVID-19. Background on the study: The analysed material was cDNA or gDNA that came from T cells, B-cell-depleted T cells, or PBMCs.

Sequencing used immunoSEQ multiplex PCR; TCRdb keeps in-frame clones, though not all of them. The sample includes more than 90,000 clones, under 80% of them seen just once. The TCR was taken from a man aged 50-59 years with acute or convalescent COVID-19. Input material: peripheral blood.

Written as DNA, the CDR3 is TGTGCCAGCAGCGTAGAAGGGACAGGGTATGAAAAACTGTTTTTT. Protein sequence: CASSVEGTGYEKLFF. The chain joins TRBV9 to TRBJ1-4, with TRBD1 matching over 9 bases. Germline V gene data show CDR1 as SGDLS and CDR2 as YYNGEE. V gave up 0 bases and J gave up 6 bases; unmatched junction bases: 3. The CDR3 has 15 residues. The whole variable domain, filled in from reference TRBV9 and TRBJ1-4, reads DSGVTQTPKHLITATGQRVTLRCSPRSGDLSVYWYQQSLDQGLQFLIQYYNGEERAKGNILERFSAQQFPDLHSELNLSSLELGDSALYFCASSVEGTGYEKLFFGSGTQLSVL.